Below, 27 T cell receptor beta chains from the same sample are listed, as sequenced in a study of shared clonotypes between healthy human individuals. This table comes from immunoSEQ multiplex PCR, and its TCRdb copy is limited to in-frame clones, with some not included. In the table there are hundreds of thousands of clones, approximately 97% of which are singletons. Sample: naive CD4+ T cells sorted from blood. As for subset: CD45RA+ positively selected. The receptor set was obtained from a woman in her twenties or thirties in good health.

The chain combines TRBV30 with TRBJ2-2; D not certain. Germline V gene data show CDR1 as GTSNPN and CDR2 as SVGIG (reference sequence). V dropped 3 bases and J dropped 0 bases, with 14 bases sitting between them. CDR3 size: 16 residues. CDR3 loop: CAWRFSRNSNTGELFF. The CDR3 nucleotides read TGTGCCTGGAGGTTCTCTCGCAACTCGAACACCGGGGAGCTGTTTTTT. The full variable domain, rest sourced from reference TRBV30 and TRBJ2-2, is SQTIHQWPATLVQPVGSPLSLECTVEGTSNPNLYWYRQAAGRGLQLLFYSVGIGQISSEVPQNLSASRPQDRQFILSSKKLLLSDSGFYLCAWRFSRNSNTGELFFGEGSRLTVL.

The rearrangement links TRBV29-1 to TRBJ2-7; possibly TRBD2 for D (6 bases). The CDR3 runs to 15 residues. Germline V gene data show CDR1 as SQVTM and CDR2 as ANQGSEA. The V and J ends lost 4 bases and 6 bases respectively, with 22 bases between them. CDR3 amino acids: CSVGLFFGRHSEQYF. CDR3 sequence (DNA): TGCAGCGTTGGGTTGTTTTTTGGGAGGCACAGCGAGCAGTACTTC.

V is TRBV28 and J is TRBJ2-4; a weak D match, TRBD2 (6 bases). The CDR3 is 17 amino acids. The germline CDR1 and CDR2 sequences are MDHEN and SYDVKM. Trimming took 4 bases from V and 0 from J, leaving 16 bases between them. This CDR3 reads CASSSFGAGIAKNIQYF. The CDR3 bases are TGTGCCAGCAGTTCGTTCGGAGCGGGTATAGCCAAAAACATTCAGTACTTC.

The V call is TRBV27, the J call TRBJ1-5; a weak D match, TRBD1 (5 bases). The CDR3 is 14 amino acids. V dropped 3 bases and J dropped 7 bases, with 13 bases sitting between them. Germline CDR1 and CDR2: MNHEY and SMNVEV (reference sequence). The DNA for the CDR3 is TGTGCCAGCAGTTTTTTAGGGGCGGGACAGCCCCAGCATTTT. This sequence encodes CASSFLGAGQPQHF.

The rearrangement joins TRBV2 to TRBJ2-3; a possible D gene is TRBD2 (6 bases). V dropped 1 base and J dropped 3 bases, with 11 bases sitting between them. There are 15 residues in the CDR3. Germline V CDR1 and CDR2: SNHLY, FYNNEI. This CDR3 reads CASSEGWGETDTQYF. CDR3 DNA sequence: TGTGCCAGCAGTGAAGGGTGGGGGGAGACAGATACGCAGTATTTT.

The rearrangement links TRBV27 to TRBJ2-1; 9 nucleotides align to TRBD1. CDR1 is MNHEY and CDR2 is SMNVEV in the germline V gene (reference sequence). The V segment lost 5 bases and the J segment 11 bases; nucleotides outside the gene matches: 13. The CDR3 length is 15 residues. The CDR3 here is CASSAAGTGMGQQFF. The CDR3 DNA sequence: TGTGCCAGCAGTGCTGCCGGGACAGGGATGGGTCAGCAGTTCTTC.

This chain connects TRBV29-1 to TRBJ2-2; TRBD1 matches 9 bases. The trim removed 4 bases at V and 7 bases at J, leaving 13 bases unmatched. This CDR3 has 16 residues. Germline V gene lookup returns CDR1 SQVTM and CDR2 ANQGSEA. The CDR3 nucleotides are TGCAGCGTTGGACGAACAGGGGGCGAAGGAAACGGGGAGCTGTTTTTT. Protein: CSVGRTGGEGNGELFF.

The chain carries TRBV7-4 and TRBJ1-5; D unresolved. V was trimmed by 8 bases and J by 3 bases, leaving 11 bases between them. Germline values: CDR1 SGHVT, CDR2 SQSDAQ. The CDR3 has 13 amino acids. In DNA form, the CDR3 reads TGTGCCAGCGTCCGAGGTTTCAATCAGCCCCAGCATTTT. Translation: CASVRGFNQPQHF.

The rearrangement uses TRBV19 and TRBJ2-3; D is unclear. From germline, CDR1 is LNHDA and CDR2 SQIVND (reference sequence). The CDR3 totals 15 residues. Trimming cost V 3 bases and J 4 bases, with 14 bases left between them. CDR3 nucleotides: TGTGCCAGTAGTATTGGTTCCCCTGCGGCAGATACGCAGTATTTT. Protein: CASSIGSPAADTQYF.

This clone was recorded once. This chain links TRBV2 with TRBJ2-2, with no clear D. V dropped 6 bases and J dropped 4 bases, with 12 bases sitting between them. CDR1 and CDR2 from the germline V gene are SNHLY and FYNNEI. The CDR3 is 14 amino acids. The CDR3 protein is CASRPSVGTGELFF. The CDR3 DNA reads as TGTGCCAGCAGACCCAGCGTGGGCACCGGGGAGCTGTTTTTT.

The chain couples TRBV6-6 to TRBJ2-1; a possible D gene is TRBD2 (7 bases). V was trimmed by 10 bases and J by 4 bases, leaving 20 bases between them. The CDR3 extends over 15 amino acids. The germline V gene has CDR1 MNHNY and CDR2 SVGAGI (reference sequence). This CDR3 is CATRGGSGFYNEQFF. The CDR3 DNA is TGTGCCACCCGAGGGGGTAGCGGGTTTTACAATGAGCAGTTCTTC.

The chain is built from TRBV27 and TRBJ1-1, with D possibly being TRBD1 (6 bases). Trimming removed 6 bases at V and 1 base at J, with 9 bases between. CDR3 length equals 13 residues. Germline CDR1 is MNHEY and CDR2 is SMNVEV (reference sequence). CDR3 bases: TGTGCCAGCAGCCGGACAGCGAACACTGAAGCTTTCTTT. Translating it yields CASSRTANTEAFF.

The chain joins TRBV28 to TRBJ2-7; 11 bases align to TRBD2. CDR1 and CDR2 from the germline V gene are MDHEN and SYDVKM. After removal of 5 bases from V and 1 base from J, the junction contained 19 bases not matched to a gene. This CDR3 has 20 residues. The CDR3 bases are TGTGCCAGCAGTCCGATAAGGCCTACTAGCGGGAGTTTGATTTCCTACGAGCAGTACTTC. Translated: CASSPIRPTSGSLISYEQYF.

The rearrangement uses TRBV27 and TRBJ2-5, with TRBD2 matching 9 bases. J gave up 2 bases and V 0 bases, and 1 base lay outside the gene matches. Germline CDR1 is MNHEY and CDR2 is SMNVEV (reference sequence). This CDR3 has 15 amino acids. The CDR3 is CASSLSLAGQETQYF. The CDR3 DNA is TGTGCCAGCAGTTTATCCCTAGCGGGGCAAGAGACCCAGTACTTC.

Written as DNA, the CDR3 is TGTGCCAGCAGCACACTATTTGGACTAGCGGACTCTGGGGCCAACGTCCTGACTTTC. Residues: CASSTLFGLADSGANVLTF. This sequence joins TRBV27 and TRBJ2-6; 10 nucleotides align to TRBD2. CDR1 MNHEY and CDR2 SMNVEV come from the germline V gene (reference sequence). The CDR3 loop spans 19 amino acids. V dropped 6 bases and J dropped 0; count of bases not matched to a gene: 11. Full variable domain (missing parts from reference TRBV27 and TRBJ2-6): EAQVTQNPRYLITVTGKKLTVTCSQNMNHEYMSWYRQDPGLGLRQIYYSMNVEVTDKGDVPEGYKVSRKEKRNFPLILESPSPNQTSLYFCASSTLFGLADSGANVLTFGAGSRLTVL.

The rearrangement uses TRBV18 and TRBJ2-1; D may be TRBD2 (5 bases). Deletions cut 2 bases from V and 8 bases from J, with 16 bases between. The length of the CDR3 is 15 residues. In germline, CDR1 is KGHSH, CDR2 LQKENI. The CDR3, as DNA: TGTGCCAGCTCACCAAGACTTACCTCTAGCTATGAGCAGTTCTTC. It codes for CASSPRLTSSYEQFF.

V gene TRBV7-9 combines with J gene TRBJ2-4, with 12 bases fitting TRBD2. The CDR3 consists of 19 residues. Germline V CDR1 and CDR2: SEHNR, FQNEAQ (reference sequence). J gave up 2 bases and V 4 bases, and 12 bases lay outside the gene matches. CDR3: CASSSRLAGEWGPKNIQYF. The CDR3 DNA follows: TGTGCCAGCAGCTCCCGACTAGCGGGAGAGTGGGGACCCAAAAACATTCAGTACTTC. Looking up the rest from reference TRBV7-9 and TRBJ2-4 gives the full variable domain: DTGVSQNPRHKITKRGQNVTFRCDPISEHNRLYWYRQTLGQGPEFLTYFQNEAQLEKSRLLSDRFSAERPKGSFSTLEIQRTEQGDSAMYLCASSSRLAGEWGPKNIQYFGAGTRLSVL.

This rearrangement joins TRBV5-1 to TRBJ2-7, with TRBD1 as a possible D gene (7 bases). Germline CDR1 reads SGHRS; CDR2 reads YFSETQ. This CDR3 has 14 residues. V was pared by 4 bases and J by 2 bases, with 13 bases between. DNA for the CDR3: TGCGCCAGCAGCCGCACAGGGGAGGCCTACGAGCAGTACTTC. This sequence encodes CASSRTGEAYEQYF.

The gene calls are TRBV5-1 and TRBJ2-1; D might be TRBD1 (6 bases). CDR1 SGHRS and CDR2 YFSETQ come from the germline V gene. Trimming stripped 1 base from V and 5 bases from J, with 22 bases between. The CDR3 covers 18 residues. The CDR3 nucleotides read TGCGCCAGCAGCTTGTTCTTAACTACAGGGTCCGCCAACAATGAGCAGTTCTTC. Translating gives CASSLFLTTGSANNEQFF.

The chain carries TRBV27 and TRBJ2-7, with D possibly being TRBD1 (6 bases). CDR1 and CDR2 from the germline V gene are MNHEY and SMNVEV (reference sequence). This CDR3 region has 14 residues. Trimming stripped 6 bases from V and 0 bases from J, with 12 bases between. For the CDR3, the DNA is TGTGCCAGCAGAACAGACAGGAGCTCCTACGAGCAGTACTTC. It codes for CASRTDRSSYEQYF.

The V and J genes are TRBV6-1 and TRBJ1-5; TRBD1 matches at 9 bases. V lost 2 bases to trimming and J lost 5 bases; unmatched junction nucleotides: 4. Germline V gene sequence: CDR1 MNHNS, CDR2 SASEGT. The CDR3 runs to 15 residues. CDR3 DNA sequence: TGTGCCAGCAGTGAACAGGGACAGGGATATCAGCCCCAGCATTTT. Translation: CASSEQGQGYQPQHF.

V and J are TRBV7-2 and TRBJ2-1, with D uncertain. Germline CDR1 and CDR2: SGHTA and FQGNSA. Trimming left V 3 bases short and J 10 bases short, with 13 bases between. The CDR3 totals 13 residues. This chain's CDR3 is CASSFQTSGEQFF. In DNA, the CDR3 is TGTGCCAGCAGCTTCCAAACGTCCGGAGAGCAGTTCTTC.

The CDR3 loop reads CASSPGTGLGQYF. The CDR3 region has the DNA TGTGCCAGCAGCCCTGGGACAGGGCTCGGGCAGTACTTC. The chain is built from TRBV11-2 and TRBJ2-7, with TRBD1 matching over 9 bases. CDR1 and CDR2 from the germline V gene are SGHAT and FQNNGV. Losses at the gene ends were 5 bases for V and 9 bases for J; bases not matched to a gene: 8. This CDR3 spans 13 amino acids.

This chain joins TRBV27 and TRBJ2-2; TRBD1 matches at 8 bases. There are 15 residues in the CDR3. V lost 7 bases to trimming and J lost 3 bases; unmatched junction nucleotides: 7. Germline V gene data show CDR1 as MNHEY and CDR2 as SMNVEV (reference sequence). The CDR3 nucleotides are TGTGCCAGCACTAGACAGGGGCTAGACACCGGGGAGCTGTTTTTT. Translation: CASTRQGLDTGELFF.

V usage is TRBV7-9 and J usage is TRBJ2-3, with 10 nucleotides matching TRBD2. In germline, CDR1 is SEHNR, CDR2 FQNEAQ (reference sequence). The CDR3 consists of 16 residues. The trim removed 1 base at V and 1 base at J, leaving 2 bases unmatched. This chain's CDR3 is CASSLGLAGGTDTQYF. CDR3 in DNA: TGTGCCAGCAGCTTAGGACTAGCGGGCGGCACAGATACGCAGTATTTT.

The chain couples TRBV19 to TRBJ2-5; 13 bases fit TRBD2. J was trimmed by 5 bases and V by 2 bases; bases with no gene match: 5. This CDR3 spans 16 amino acids. Germline CDR1 reads LNHDA; CDR2 reads SQIVND (reference sequence). The CDR3 region is CASSIFSTSGRETQYF. The CDR3 coding sequence is TGTGCCAGTAGTATATTCTCGACTAGCGGGAGGGAGACCCAGTACTTC.

The chain is built from TRBV28 and TRBJ2-3, with TRBD2 identical over 8 bases. The V and J ends lost 7 bases and 2 bases, in that order; junction bases with no gene match: 11. The CDR3 runs 16 residues. The germline gives CDR1 MDHEN, CDR2 SYDVKM. In DNA form, the CDR3 reads TGTGCCAGCACCATCACGGTAGCGGGGATCACAGATACGCAGTATTTT. Translation gives CASTITVAGITDTQYF.